The 15 T cell receptor beta chains below all came from one sample that was sequenced in a study of long-term antiretroviral therapy in people with HIV. At the survey level, the v3.0 immunoSEQ assay was run. Sequencing used immunoSEQ multiplex PCR; TCRdb keeps in-frame clones, though not all of them. This table holds over 10,000 clones, 79% found once. The sequencing used unsorted PBMCs, collected 0.8 years before starting antiretroviral therapy. These receptor sequences come from a woman aged 40 to 50 with HIV.

This sequence joins TRBV11-2 and TRBJ2-3; D is perhaps TRBD2 (5 bases). Germline V gene data show CDR1 as SGHAT and CDR2 as FQNNGV. Trimming took 3 bases from V and 4 from J, leaving 11 bases between them. CDR3 length equals 14 residues. In DNA, the CDR3 is TGTGCCAGCAGCTTCCTAGCTGGCGCAGATACGCAGTATTTT. Translating it yields CASSFLAGADTQYF.

The rearrangement joins TRBV18 to TRBJ1-5, with 7 nucleotides matching TRBD1. This CDR3 is 15 amino acids long. Germline CDR1 and CDR2: KGHSH and LQKENI. V gave up 3 bases and J gave up 0 bases; unmatched junction bases: 2. The CDR3 reads CASSPGQYSNQPQHF. Here the CDR3 DNA reads TGTGCCAGCTCACCGGGACAGTATAGCAATCAGCCCCAGCATTTT.

V usage is TRBV7-2 and J usage is TRBJ2-1; 8 positions agree with TRBD2. This CDR3 is 16 amino acids long. V lost 1 base, J lost 0 bases, and 2 bases stayed unmatched. Germline V gene lookup returns CDR1 SGHTA and CDR2 FQGNSA. The CDR3 protein is CASSLDSGASYNEQFF. For the CDR3, the DNA is TGTGCCAGCAGCTTAGATAGCGGGGCCTCCTACAATGAGCAGTTCTTC.

V and J are TRBV11-2 and TRBJ1-3; D is unresolved. Per the germline V gene, CDR1 is SGHAT and CDR2 is FQNNGV. The CDR3 covers 14 residues. V was cut by 5 bases and J by 0 bases, with 8 bases left in between. CDR3 residues: CASSPMGSGNTIYF. For the CDR3, the DNA is TGTGCCAGCAGCCCAATGGGCTCTGGAAACACCATATATTTT.

This clone was counted between two and nine times. The chain links TRBV2 to TRBJ1-2, with D possibly being TRBD1 (5 bases). Deletions cut 4 bases from V and 5 bases from J, with 20 bases between. This CDR3 has 16 residues. CDR1 is SNHLY, CDR2 FYNNEI, per germline. The CDR3 nucleotides read TGTGCCAGCAGTGTTAGCGGGGCGGCAGAGCCATATGGCTACACCTTC. Translated: CASSVSGAAEPYGYTF.

The genes are TRBV5-1 and TRBJ1-1; the match to TRBD1 covers 10 bases. The CDR3 covers 17 residues. V was clipped by 4 bases and J by 0 bases; unmatched bases: 9. The germline CDR1 and CDR2 sequences are SGHRS and YFSETQ. In nucleotides, the CDR3 is TGCGCCAGCAGCCCCGGACAGGGGGTTTCGATGAACACTGAAGCTTTCTTT. Translating gives CASSPGQGVSMNTEAFF.

The rearrangement uses TRBV4-3 and TRBJ2-7; 9 nucleotides line up with TRBD1. This CDR3 contains 14 residues. The J segment lost 4 bases and the V segment lost 6 bases, leaving 7 bases of the junction unmatched. Germline V lookup: CDR1 LGHNA, CDR2 YSLEER. The CDR3 region has the DNA TGCGCCAGCAGTCCGGGACAGGGACTATACGAGCAGTACTTC. This codes for CASSPGQGLYEQYF.

This clone came up once. The gene calls are TRBV27 and TRBJ2-1; D is unresolved. Germline V CDR1 and CDR2: MNHEY, SMNVEV (reference sequence). The CDR3 is 14 amino acids. V lost 5 bases and J 9 bases, leaving 17 bases between the germline ends. The CDR3 DNA reads TGTGCCAGCAGTCCCATACCGGTCCCGGGTGAGCAGTTCTTC. Translated: CASSPIPVPGEQFF.

In this sample, this clone turned up a few times. The V gene is TRBV19, the J gene TRBJ1-5; 8 bases fit TRBD1. This CDR3 region has 18 residues. Germline V gene sequence: CDR1 LNHDA, CDR2 SQIVND (reference sequence). Trimming took 2 bases from V and 0 from J; bases not matched to a gene: 9. In DNA form, the CDR3 reads TGTGCCAGTAGTATACTCCGACAGGGGAGTTATAGCAATCAGCCCCAGCATTTT. Protein product: CASSILRQGSYSNQPQHF. The variable domain in full, completed from reference TRBV19 and TRBJ1-5, reads DGGITQSPKYLFRKEGQNVTLSCEQNLNHDAMYWYRQDPGQGLRLIYYSQIVNDFQKGDIAEGYSVSREKKESFPLTVTSAQKNPTAFYLCASSILRQGSYSNQPQHFGDGTRLSIL.

The rearrangement joins TRBV7-9 to TRBJ2-7; TRBD2 is a possible D gene (5 bases). The CDR3 is made up of 13 amino acids. Trimming took off 1 base at V and 6 bases at J, with 10 bases between the two ends. Germline V gene sequence: CDR1 SEHNR, CDR2 FQNEAQ (reference sequence). Here the CDR3 reads CASSLVGVAEQYF. For the CDR3, the DNA is TGTGCCAGCAGCTTAGTGGGAGTAGCCGAGCAGTACTTC.

The chain has TRBV6-1 and TRBJ2-3; D is unresolved. The germline V and J ends were trimmed by 1 base and 1 base, with 12 bases remaining between them. The CDR3 loop spans 16 amino acids. Germline CDR1 and CDR2: MNHNS and SASEGT. The chain's CDR3 is CASSEEAADRTDTQYF. DNA for the CDR3: TGTGCCAGCAGTGAAGAGGCGGCAGATCGCACAGATACGCAGTATTTT.

The chain uses TRBV18 and TRBJ2-3, with TRBD2 identical over 13 bases. V shed 6 bases, J shed 6 bases, and the junction held 3 bases outside the gene matches. The CDR3 spans 14 residues. Germline-derived CDR1 and CDR2 are KGHSH and LQKENI. The CDR3 reads CASSGTSGADTQYF. The CDR3 DNA sequence: TGTGCCAGCTCCGGGACTAGCGGGGCGGATACGCAGTATTTT.

This clone was seen more than once but under ten times. The V call is TRBV5-1, the J call TRBJ2-7; 10 bases match TRBD2. The CDR3 covers 16 residues. The V gene end was trimmed by 4 bases and the J gene end by 3 bases; junction bases not matched to a gene: 10. The V gene's germline CDR1 is SGHRS and CDR2 YFSETQ. The CDR3 protein is CASSIDPSGSLYEQYF. CDR3 coding DNA: TGCGCCAGCAGCATCGACCCTAGCGGGAGTCTCTACGAGCAGTACTTC.

V is TRBV5-1 and J is TRBJ2-3, with 10 bases matching TRBD2. The CDR3 contains 17 residues. V lost 9 bases to trimming and J lost 5 bases; unmatched junction nucleotides: 18. Germline assignment: CDR1 SGHRS and CDR2 YFSETQ. CDR3 nucleotides: TGCGCCACAGAGGAGAGCGGGAGGGCCGGAGAGGGAGATACGCAGTATTTT. This gives the protein CATEESGRAGEGDTQYF.

This sequence joins TRBV7-2 and TRBJ1-2; D not certain. CDR3 length: 15 residues. V lost 4 bases, J lost 4 bases, and 16 bases lay in between. Germline loops: CDR1 SGHTA, CDR2 FQGNSA. The CDR3 DNA is TGTGCCAGCAGCTCTAGCCACGTTACCCTCTATGGCTACACCTTC. It specifies CASSSSHVTLYGYTF. The entire variable domain, with the rest obtained from reference TRBV7-2 and TRBJ1-2, is as follows: GAGVSQSPSNKVTEKGKDVELRCDPISGHTALYWYRQSLGQGLEFLIYFQGNSAPDKSGLPSDRFSAERTGGSVSTLTIQRTQQEDSAVYLCASSSSHVTLYGYTFGSGTRLTVV.